The 3 T cell receptor beta chains listed next were all sequenced from one sample in a study of blood T cell repertoires in COVID-19. TCRdb keeps only in-frame clones here, not all; method: immunoSEQ multiplex PCR. The sample holds hundreds of thousands of clones, roughly 90% seen once. Sequencing was done on a sample of peripheral blood. These receptors were obtained from a woman in her seventies with COVID-19, enrolled during active disease.

This clone was seen just once. The chain is built from TRBV12-3 or TRBV12-4 and TRBJ1-5; TRBD1 is a possible D gene (5 bases). V lost 4 bases and J 9 bases, leaving 10 bases between the germline ends. The CDR3 runs to 12 residues. The CDR3 protein is CASSYRNPPQHF. CDR3 DNA: TGTGCCAGCAGTTACAGGAACCCGCCCCAGCATTTT.

The gene calls are TRBV2 and TRBJ1-3, with 8 bases fitting TRBD1. The CDR3 totals 14 residues. Germline assignment: CDR1 SNHLY and CDR2 FYNNEI. The V segment lost 5 bases and the J segment 4 bases; nucleotides outside the gene matches: 4. The CDR3 DNA reads as TGTGCCAGCAGTACAGGGGGTGTGGGAAACACCATATATTTT. Encoded protein: CASSTGGVGNTIYF.

The CDR3 sequence: CASSDNSYEQYF. For the CDR3, the DNA is TGTGCCAGCAGTGATAACAGCTACGAGCAGTACTTC. The rearrangement links TRBV2 to TRBJ2-7; D is unresolved. Trimming cost V 3 bases and J 3 bases, with 6 bases left between them. Per germline, CDR1 SNHLY and CDR2 FYNNEI. The CDR3 length is 12 residues.